This T cell receptor beta chain was sequenced in a study of CXCR3-negative and CXCR3-positive naive CD8 T cells. Study-level results: For memory CD8+ cells diversity was much lower, but both naive subsets had comparably high diversity. Naive subsets displayed similar surface CD5, and TCR strength was inferred from TRB CDR3 properties. A higher hydrophobicity marked the TRB CDR3s of CXCR3-positive naive cells versus CXCR3-negative naive cells. Naive CXCR3-negative and CXCR3-positive cells had similar TRBV-TRBJ usage; memory differed.

This CDR3 has 13 residues. Germline assignment: CDR1 SQVTM and CDR2 ANQGSEA. Details on this clonotype: Antigen specificity is unknown.

UMI-labeled TRB cDNA libraries were prepared by 5' RACE. TCRdb re-called the 5' RACE reads and catalogs CDR3 proteins one per entry, DNA excluded. The record lists about 98,000 distinct CDR3 sequences, of which the ten most abundant hold about 1%. The genes are TRBV29-1 and TRBJ2-7; TCRdb's D gene call, TRBD1, goes unchecked for lack of DNA. Input material: naive CXCR3+ CD8+ T cells from blood. Subset of the sample: CD45RO-CCR7+CD27+CD95- naive CD8+ T cells expressing CXCR3 (TNR3+). The sequence derives from a human donor in good health. Some clones in this sample may be carry-over from other donors' samples. The CDR3 here is CSGWGLGSYEQYF.